The 12 T cell receptor beta chains reported below all come from one sample, sequenced in a study of cytomegalovirus exposure and HLA in healthy donors. Primers: 60 Vbeta forward and 13 Jbeta reverse. Assay used: immunoSEQ multiplex PCR; TCRdb lists only in-frame clones, some missing. Of approximately 220,000 clones listed, about 80% are singletons. Sample: PBMCs. The receptors derive from a man aged 35 to 55 in good health and CMV-seropositive.

This clone occurred once. This chain joins TRBV6-9 and TRBJ2-3, with 14 bases identical to TRBD2. V shed 2 bases, J shed 1 base, and the junction held 2 bases outside the gene matches. Germline V lookup: CDR1 MNHGY, CDR2 SVAAGI. The length of the CDR3 is 17 residues. The CDR3 nucleotides are TGTGCCAGCAGTTATCGACTAGCGGGAGGGGGCACAGATACGCAGTATTTT. Amino acids: CASSYRLAGGGTDTQYF.

This clone occurred once. This rearrangement joins TRBV2 to TRBJ2-5; 7 bases agree with TRBD2. V lost 6 bases, J lost 3 bases, and 7 bases stayed unmatched. Germline-derived CDR1 and CDR2 are SNHLY and FYNNEI. The CDR3 loop spans 14 amino acids. The CDR3 region has the DNA TGTGCCAGCAGGGACCCCCGGGGGGAAGAGACCCAGTACTTC. It specifies CASRDPRGEETQYF.

The rearrangement uses TRBV5-6 and TRBJ1-5; no reliable D call. Germline CDR1 SGHDT, CDR2 YYEEEE. The CDR3 consists of 14 residues. The V end was cut by 3 bases, the J end by 4 bases, with 11 bases between. The CDR3 DNA sequence: TGTGCCAGCAGCTCCAGACGGGAGAATCAGCCCCAGCATTTT. It codes for CASSSRRENQPQHF.

The rearrangement joins TRBV27 to TRBJ1-5; tentatively, D is TRBD1 (5 bases). Trimming took 5 bases from V and 8 from J, leaving 16 bases between them. Per germline, CDR1 MNHEY and CDR2 SMNVEV (reference sequence). The CDR3 runs 14 residues. The CDR3 sequence: CASSLYQGGEPQHF. The CDR3 bases are TGTGCCAGCAGTCTTTATCAGGGAGGGGAGCCCCAGCATTTT.

The chain couples TRBV7-3 to TRBJ1-1, with TRBD1 matching 8 bases. V shed 5 bases and J 2 bases; nucleotides not matched to a gene: 4. The CDR3 extends over 14 amino acids. Germline V lookup: CDR1 SGHTA, CDR2 FQGTGA. In DNA form, the CDR3 reads TGTGCCAGCAGCCTGGGACAGGCCAACACTGAAGCTTTCTTT. Translating gives CASSLGQANTEAFF.

The rearrangement uses TRBV2 and TRBJ1-4; 7 bases are shared with TRBD1. Trimming at V came to 8 bases and at J to 13 bases, leaving 10 bases not matched to a gene. The CDR3 loop spans 12 amino acids. Germline V gives CDR1 SNHLY, CDR2 FYNNEI. CDR3 loop: CASGGQYRGLFF. Here the CDR3 DNA reads TGTGCCAGCGGGGGACAGTATCGTGGACTGTTTTTT.

This chain joins TRBV28 and TRBJ1-4, with D possibly being TRBD1 (6 bases). Trimming took off 7 bases at V and 8 bases at J, with 20 bases between the two ends. Germline CDR1 reads MDHEN; CDR2 reads SYDVKM. The CDR3 is 15 amino acids. CDR3 sequence (DNA): TGTGCCAGCATTACCCCAGCGAAGGGGGGGGAAAAACTGTTTTTT. This encodes CASITPAKGGEKLFF. The full variable domain, with the rest looked up from reference TRBV28 and TRBJ1-4, is DVKVTQSSRYLVKRTGEKVFLECVQDMDHENMFWYRQDPGLGLRLIYFSYDVKMKEKGDIPEGYSVSREKKERFSLILESASTNQTSMYLCASITPAKGGEKLFFGSGTQLSVL.

This chain links TRBV19 with TRBJ1-3; D gene uncertain. The CDR3 contains 13 residues. Trimming shortened V by 7 bases and J by 0 bases, and 7 bases separated the two germline ends. Germline values: CDR1 LNHDA, CDR2 SQIVND (reference sequence). CDR3 nucleotides: TGTGCCAGTATCGGGGTCTCTGGAAACACCATATATTTT. Protein product: CASIGVSGNTIYF.

The chain links TRBV19 to TRBJ2-5, with 7 bases aligning to TRBD1. CDR1 and CDR2 from the germline V gene are LNHDA and SQIVND (reference sequence). Trimming took 4 bases from V and 2 from J; bases not matched to a gene: 4. The CDR3 is 14 amino acids. The CDR3 region is CASSSYRGQETQYF. CDR3 sequence (DNA): TGTGCCAGTAGTAGCTACAGGGGACAAGAGACCCAGTACTTC.

V and J are TRBV7-9 and TRBJ2-5; D is perhaps TRBD2 (6 bases). Germline CDR1 and CDR2: SEHNR and FQNEAQ (reference sequence). V was trimmed by 5 bases and J by 0 bases, leaving 16 bases between them. The CDR3 consists of 16 residues. The CDR3 protein is CASSRPSVGYQETQYF. The CDR3 DNA reads as TGTGCCAGCAGCCGACCTAGCGTCGGGTACCAAGAGACCCAGTACTTC.

The chain carries TRBV12-5 and TRBJ1-2, with D perhaps TRBD1 (6 bases). This CDR3 comprises 16 residues. Germline values: CDR1 LGHNT, CDR2 FRNRAP. V was pared by 1 base and J by 4 bases, with 16 bases between. The chain's CDR3 is CASGLATDRFVYGYTF. The CDR3 region has the DNA TGTGCTAGTGGTTTGGCCACCGACAGGTTCGTCTATGGCTACACCTTC.

The chain employs TRBV29-1 and TRBJ1-2; 8 bases agree with TRBD1. Germline-derived CDR1 and CDR2 are SQVTM and ANQGSEA. The V and J ends lost 4 bases and 8 bases, in that order; junction bases with no gene match: 9. There are 13 residues in the CDR3. CDR3 sequence: CSVVDRGPLGYTF. Here the CDR3 DNA reads TGCAGCGTTGTTGACAGGGGACCCCTAGGCTACACCTTC.